Listed here are 27 T cell receptor beta chains from one sample, sequenced in a study of blood T cell repertoires in COVID-19. The method was immunoSEQ multiplex PCR; TCRdb's version includes in-frame clones alone and lacks a portion of them. The sample comprises around 85,000 clones, roughly 89% of which are singletons, and 1.2% rests with the top ten. Material: PBMCs or T cells enriched from blood (not recorded which). These receptors all stem from a woman aged 45-65 years with acute COVID-19.

The chain links TRBV24-1 to TRBJ1-5; TRBD1 might be the D (6 bases). The germline CDR1 and CDR2 sequences are KGHDR and SFDVKD. V lost 4 bases to trimming and J lost 3 bases, with 15 bases between them. The CDR3 covers 16 residues. As DNA, the CDR3 is TGTGCCACCAGTGAAGACAGGTTAAGGTTCAATCAGCCCCAGCATTTT. It yields the protein CATSEDRLRFNQPQHF.

The chain uses TRBV27 and TRBJ2-1; TRBD1 matches 7 bases. The germline V gene has CDR1 MNHEY and CDR2 SMNVEV (reference sequence). J gave up 7 bases and V 0 bases, and 9 bases lay outside the gene matches. The CDR3 contains 16 residues. The CDR3 protein is CASSLSPGTVRNEQFF. DNA for the CDR3: TGTGCCAGCAGTTTATCTCCCGGGACAGTGAGGAATGAGCAGTTCTTC.

The rearrangement uses TRBV21-1 and TRBJ2-5; the table's D call of TRBD2 was not tested on the DNA. TRBV21-1 constitutes a pseudogene. The CDR3 has 15 amino acids. The CDR3 sequence: CASSTAGGPGETQYF. In nucleotides, the CDR3 is TGTGCCAGCAGCACGGCGGGAGGGCCTGGAGAGACCCAGTACTTC.

The genes are TRBV6-5 and TRBJ2-7; possible D gene TRBD2, 6 bases. V was shortened by 2 bases and J by 5 bases, with 16 bases between the two germline ends. Germline V gene sequence: CDR1 MNHEY, CDR2 SVGAGI. This CDR3 comprises 15 residues. The CDR3 here is CASSYGTGVENEQYF. The CDR3 nucleotides are TGTGCCAGCAGTTACGGGACGGGAGTCGAGAACGAGCAGTACTTC.

The chain couples TRBV3-1 (or the pseudogene TRBV3-2) to TRBJ2-1, with TRBD2 identical over 13 bases. Germline CDR1 and CDR2: LGHDT and YNNKEL (reference sequence). V was clipped by 3 bases and J by 8 bases; unmatched bases: 4. The CDR3 runs to 15 residues. CDR3 residues: CASSQRTSGSYEQFF. CDR3 coding DNA: TGTGCCAGCAGCCAGAGGACTAGCGGGAGCTATGAGCAGTTCTTC.

The CDR3 reads CASSLSLAGGDQFF. The CDR3 coding sequence is TGTGCCAGCAGCTTATCTCTTGCGGGAGGGGACCAGTTCTTC. The chain employs TRBV11-2 and TRBJ2-1, with 9 nucleotides matching TRBD2. The CDR3 covers 14 residues. V lost 2 bases, J lost 13 bases, and 9 bases stayed unmatched. Germline CDR1 SGHAT, CDR2 FQNNGV. Filled out from reference TRBV11-2 and TRBJ2-1, the complete variable domain reads EAGVAQSPRYKIIEKRQSVAFWCNPISGHATLYWYQQILGQGPKLLIQFQNNGVVDDSQLPKDRFSAERLKGVDSTLKIQPAKLEDSAVYLCASSLSLAGGDQFFGPGTRLTVL.

V and J are TRBV29-1 and TRBJ1-1, with D unclear. Germline assignment: CDR1 SQVTM and CDR2 ANQGSEA. This CDR3 has 12 amino acids. The V end was cut by 2 bases, the J end by 3 bases, with 7 bases between. CDR3 in amino acids: CSVERSYTEAFF. CDR3 nucleotide sequence: TGCAGCGTTGAACGGTCTTACACTGAAGCTTTCTTT.

This chain connects TRBV5-1 to TRBJ2-3, with 9 bases matching TRBD2. Losses at the gene ends were 1 base for V and 6 bases for J; bases not matched to a gene: 9. This CDR3 comprises 16 residues. Per germline, CDR1 SGHRS and CDR2 YFSETQ. The CDR3 DNA sequence: TGCGCCAGCAGCTTGACGGGGCTAGCGGGACCGGATACGCAGTATTTT. Translation gives CASSLTGLAGPDTQYF.

The chain joins TRBV29-1 to TRBJ2-1; 10 bases map to TRBD2. From germline, CDR1 is SQVTM and CDR2 ANQGSEA. This CDR3 is 14 amino acids long. The ends lost 3 bases at V and 8 bases at J; junction bases unmatched: 7. The CDR3 bases are TGCAGCGTTGAGGCTAGCGGGAGTCTAGATGAGCAGTTCTTC. This encodes CSVEASGSLDEQFF.

The J gene is TRBJ2-1, the V gene TRBV7-2; 10 nucleotides align to TRBD2. CDR1 and CDR2 from the germline V gene are SGHTA and FQGNSA. The CDR3 spans 16 residues. J lost 6 bases, V lost 1 base, and 6 bases had no gene match. CDR3 protein: CASSLGLAGVGNEQFF. CDR3 DNA sequence: TGTGCCAGCAGCTTAGGGCTAGCGGGAGTGGGCAATGAGCAGTTCTTC.

The chain uses TRBV5-4 and TRBJ1-6, with 9 positions matching TRBD1. The CDR3 consists of 14 residues. CDR1 SGHNT and CDR2 YYREEE come from the germline V gene (reference sequence). V gave up 4 bases and J gave up 6 bases; unmatched junction bases: 2. CDR3: CASSQDRGNSPLHF. The CDR3 DNA is TGTGCCAGCAGCCAGGACAGGGGTAATTCACCCCTCCACTTT.

DNA for the CDR3: TGTGCCAGCAGTGGGGGACAGGTATATGGCTACACCTTC. It translates to CASSGGQVYGYTF. The chain employs TRBV2 and TRBJ1-2; 8 bases agree with TRBD1. The germline gives CDR1 SNHLY, CDR2 FYNNEI. J gave up 5 bases and V 4 bases, and 3 bases lay outside the gene matches. The CDR3 spans 13 residues.

The chain has TRBV6-4 and TRBJ1-1, with D perhaps TRBD1 (6 bases). CDR1 and CDR2 (germline): MRHNA, SNTAGT. Trimming left V 6 bases short and J 2 bases short, with 10 bases between. This CDR3 is built from 13 residues. The CDR3 sequence is CASRQGQNTEAFF. CDR3 DNA sequence: TGTGCCAGCAGGCAGGGACAAAACACTGAAGCTTTCTTT.

The chain couples TRBV18 to TRBJ1-3, with 8 bases aligning to TRBD1. This CDR3 has 15 residues. After removal of 5 bases from V and 6 bases from J, the junction contained 9 bases not matched to a gene. In germline, CDR1 is KGHSH, CDR2 LQKENI. The CDR3 nucleotides are TGTGCCAGCTCATCCCGGACAGGGAGGTTAAACACCATATATTTT. It specifies CASSSRTGRLNTIYF.

The chain recombines TRBV6-5 with TRBJ1-1; TRBD1 matches 7 bases. Germline assignment: CDR1 MNHEY and CDR2 SVGAGI. The CDR3 runs 14 residues. With 4 bases clipped from V and 0 bases from J, the junction kept 2 bases outside the gene matches. CDR3 DNA: TGTGCCAGCAGTTCCCAGGGGGTGAACACTGAAGCTTTCTTT. As protein: CASSSQGVNTEAFF.

The rearrangement joins TRBV28 to TRBJ2-2; 10 bases fit TRBD1. Germline values: CDR1 MDHEN, CDR2 SYDVKM. The CDR3 contains 18 residues. V lost 4 bases, J lost 4 bases, and 12 bases stayed unmatched. The CDR3 loop reads CASSSSRDRGRGTGELFF. CDR3 bases: TGTGCCAGCAGTTCGTCCCGGGACAGGGGTCGGGGCACCGGGGAGCTGTTTTTT. The full variable domain, rest sourced from reference TRBV28 and TRBJ2-2, is DVKVTQSSRYLVKRTGEKVFLECVQDMDHENMFWYRQDPGLGLRLIYFSYDVKMKEKGDIPEGYSVSREKKERFSLILESASTNQTSMYLCASSSSRDRGRGTGELFFGEGSRLTVL.

The chain has TRBV7-3 and TRBJ2-5; 7 nucleotides align to TRBD2. The CDR3 covers 15 residues. With V trimmed by 2 bases and J by 4 bases, 7 bases remained unmatched. CDR1 and CDR2 from the germline V gene are SGHTA and FQGTGA. The CDR3, as DNA: TGTGCCAGCAGCTTAGGCGGGAGAGCGGGAGAGACCCAGTACTTC. Translating it yields CASSLGGRAGETQYF.

V is TRBV9 and J is TRBJ2-1; tentatively, D is TRBD1 (6 bases). Trimming shortened V by 0 bases and J by 5 bases, and 24 bases separated the two germline ends. Germline V gene data show CDR1 as SGDLS and CDR2 as YYNGEE. This CDR3 spans 19 amino acids. The CDR3 nucleotides read TGTGCCAGCAGCGTAGCCCCAACTCCCGGGACAACCCTAGACAATGAGCAGTTCTTC. As protein: CASSVAPTPGTTLDNEQFF.

V gene TRBV19 combines with J gene TRBJ2-5; 9 bases fit TRBD1. V dropped 6 bases and J dropped 4; count of bases not matched to a gene: 3. Looked up from germline, CDR1 is LNHDA and CDR2 is SQIVND (reference sequence). The CDR3 runs 13 residues. In DNA, the CDR3 is TGTGCCAGTAGGACAGGGGGGCGAGAGACCCAGTACTTC. Translated: CASRTGGRETQYF. The full variable domain, with the rest looked up from reference TRBV19 and TRBJ2-5, is DGGITQSPKYLFRKEGQNVTLSCEQNLNHDAMYWYRQDPGQGLRLIYYSQIVNDFQKGDIAEGYSVSREKKESFPLTVTSAQKNPTAFYLCASRTGGRETQYFGPGTRLLVL.

This rearrangement joins TRBV7-8 to TRBJ2-7; 10 bases map to TRBD2. The length of the CDR3 is 14 residues. Germline-derived CDR1 and CDR2 are SGHVS and FQNEAQ. The V and J ends lost 2 bases and 7 bases, in that order; junction bases with no gene match: 5. This chain's CDR3 is CASSLSGRAGEQYF. CDR3 coding DNA: TGTGCCAGCAGCTTAAGCGGGAGGGCCGGGGAGCAGTACTTC.

This chain uses TRBV27 with TRBJ1-1; weak D call: TRBD1 (5 bases). CDR1 and CDR2 from the germline V gene are MNHEY and SMNVEV (reference sequence). V lost 3 bases and J 7 bases, leaving 9 bases between the germline ends. The CDR3 is 12 residues long. The CDR3 DNA follows: TGTGCCAGCAGTTTTTGGCAGGGTGAAGCTTTCTTT. Residues: CASSFWQGEAFF.

The table lists this clone with a few counts. The rearrangement joins TRBV30 to TRBJ1-1, with D perhaps TRBD1 (5 bases). Germline CDR1 reads GTSNPN; CDR2 reads SVGIG (reference sequence). This CDR3 region has 14 residues. The germline V and J ends were trimmed by 4 bases and 4 bases, with 16 bases remaining between them. The CDR3 loop reads CAWTYGGRVTEAFF. In nucleotides, the CDR3 is TGTGCCTGGACGTACGGGGGTAGGGTCACTGAAGCTTTCTTT. The entire variable domain, with the rest obtained from reference TRBV30 and TRBJ1-1, is as follows: SQTIHQWPATLVQPVGSPLSLECTVEGTSNPNLYWYRQAAGRGLQLLFYSVGIGQISSEVPQNLSASRPQDRQFILSSKKLLLSDSGFYLCAWTYGGRVTEAFFGQGTRLTVV.

The chain joins TRBV20-1 to TRBJ1-5; perhaps TRBD1 as D (6 bases). The V end was cut by 3 bases, the J end by 2 bases, with 20 bases between. The V gene's germline CDR1 is DFQATT and CDR2 SNEGSKA (reference sequence). The length of the CDR3 is 17 residues. The chain's CDR3 is CSASFPMGARGNQPQHF. The CDR3 nucleotides are TGCAGTGCTAGTTTCCCCATGGGGGCGCGAGGCAATCAGCCCCAGCATTTT.

This chain links TRBV29-1 with TRBJ1-2, with D perhaps TRBD1 (5 bases). The CDR3 spans 13 residues. The germline CDR1 and CDR2 sequences are SQVTM and ANQGSEA. V dropped 6 bases and J dropped 1 base, with 12 bases sitting between them. The CDR3 sequence: CSVTQGFNYGYTF. CDR3 bases: TGCAGCGTGACTCAGGGTTTTAACTATGGCTACACCTTC.

The rearrangement joins TRBV28 to TRBJ1-2; 10 positions agree with TRBD1. The CDR3 totals 16 residues. Germline V lookup: CDR1 MDHEN, CDR2 SYDVKM. With 4 bases clipped from V and 1 base from J, the junction kept 6 bases outside the gene matches. This CDR3 is CASSSAGTGDNYGYTF. The CDR3 DNA follows: TGTGCCAGCAGTTCGGCCGGGACAGGGGATAACTATGGCTACACCTTC.

V is TRBV7-2 and J is TRBJ1-2; the match to TRBD1 covers 9 bases. Germline V CDR1 and CDR2: SGHTA, FQGNSA. The CDR3 spans 15 residues. The V and J ends lost 5 bases and 4 bases, in that order; junction bases with no gene match: 8. The CDR3 DNA reads TGTGCCAGCAGCGTACAGGGGGCGCTGAGCTATGGCTACACCTTC. It translates to CASSVQGALSYGYTF.

The chain uses TRBV18 and TRBJ2-2; 9 nucleotides agree with TRBD1. J lost 4 bases, V lost 0 bases, and 9 bases had no gene match. The CDR3 runs to 18 residues. Germline CDR1 and CDR2: KGHSH and LQKENI. The CDR3 DNA follows: TGTGCCAGCTCACCACCGAACCAGGGACAGGGTTTCACCGGGGAGCTGTTTTTT. It codes for CASSPPNQGQGFTGELFF.